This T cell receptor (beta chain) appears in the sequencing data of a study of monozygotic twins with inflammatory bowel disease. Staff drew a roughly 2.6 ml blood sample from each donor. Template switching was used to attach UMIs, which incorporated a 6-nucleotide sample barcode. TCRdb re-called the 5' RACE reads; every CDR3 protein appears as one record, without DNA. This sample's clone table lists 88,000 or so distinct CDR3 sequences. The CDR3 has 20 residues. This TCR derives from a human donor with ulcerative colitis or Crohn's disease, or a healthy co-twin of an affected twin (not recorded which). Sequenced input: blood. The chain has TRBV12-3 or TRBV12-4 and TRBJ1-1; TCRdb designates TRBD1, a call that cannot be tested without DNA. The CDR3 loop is CASTPSHLRDRGLRATEAFF.